The rows below give T cell receptor beta chains drawn from one sample of a study of shared clonotypes between healthy human individuals. Libraries were prepared by immunoSEQ multiplex PCR; TCRdb keeps only in-frame clonotypes and omits some of them. The sample has about 2.3 million clones; roughly 92% are singletons. Sequencing was performed on naive CD4+ T cells from PBMCs. All receptors come from a man in his late teens or twenties in good health. Some clones in this sample may be carry-over from other donors' samples. Both conserved end residues are part of each CDR3. D genes are given only for firm matches. Size tells how often a clone was seen (once, few, many) or the class of an expanded clone, and some rows leave it out.

abundance: -
d_gene: -
v_gene: TRBV19
j_gene: TRBJ2-7
CDR3nt: TGTGCCAGTAGTATAGTAGGCCCCTCGGTAGGGGGGAGCTACGAGCAGTACTTC
CDR3aa: CASSIVGPSVGGSYEQYF

abundance: -
d_gene: -
v_gene: TRBV6-5
j_gene: TRBJ1-3
CDR3nt: TGTGCCAGCAGTTCCTCCTCTCTCTCTGGAAACACCATATATTTT
CDR3aa: CASSSSSLSGNTIYF

abundance: -
d_gene: -
v_gene: TRBV27
j_gene: TRBJ2-7
CDR3nt: TGTGCCAGCAGCGACAGGTTTAGCTCCTACGAGCAGTACTTC
CDR3aa: CASSDRFSSYEQYF

abundance: -
d_gene: -
v_gene: TRBV7-6
j_gene: TRBJ1-3
CDR3nt: TGTGCCAGTAGGGGAGCCGGTGGAAACACCATATATTTT
CDR3aa: CASRGAGGNTIYF

abundance: -
d_gene: -
v_gene: TRBV25-1
j_gene: TRBJ1-5
CDR3nt: TGTGCCAGCAGTGACAGAAGCAATCAGCCCCAGCATTTT
CDR3aa: CASSDRSNQPQHF

abundance: -
d_gene: TRBD2
v_gene: TRBV11-3
j_gene: TRBJ2-5
CDR3nt: TGTGCCAGCAGCTTCCGGACTAGCGGGAGCCCAGAGACCCAGTACTTC
CDR3aa: CASSFRTSGSPETQYF

abundance: once
d_gene: TRBD2
v_gene: TRBV7-8
j_gene: TRBJ2-1
CDR3nt: TGTGCCAGCAGCAGCCGACGCCCGACTAGCGGGATGCTTCGGTCCTACAATGAGCAGTTCTTC
CDR3aa: CASSSRRPTSGMLRSYNEQFF

abundance: -
d_gene: -
v_gene: TRBV30
j_gene: TRBJ1-5
CDR3nt: TGTGCCTGGGGCAGGGACCTTAGCAATCAGCCCCAGCATTTT
CDR3aa: CAWGRDLSNQPQHF

abundance: -
d_gene: -
v_gene: TRBV28
j_gene: TRBJ1-2
CDR3nt: TGTGCCAGCAGTTTCGACGAACGAAGGGTTCGCTACACCTTC
CDR3aa: CASSFDERRVRYTF

abundance: -
d_gene: TRBD1
v_gene: TRBV7-3
j_gene: TRBJ2-3
CDR3nt: TGTGCCAGCAGCTTAAATGCCGGACAGGGGGCAGATACGCAGTATTTT
CDR3aa: CASSLNAGQGADTQYF

abundance: -
d_gene: -
v_gene: TRBV27
j_gene: TRBJ2-3
CDR3nt: TGTGCCAGCAGTGTACAGGGAGATACGCAGTATTTT
CDR3aa: CASSVQGDTQYF

abundance: -
d_gene: TRBD2
v_gene: TRBV5-6
j_gene: TRBJ2-5
CDR3nt: TGTGCCAGCAGCTTGGGCGGGAGAGAGACCCAGTACTTC
CDR3aa: CASSLGGRETQYF

abundance: -
d_gene: -
v_gene: TRBV7-9
j_gene: TRBJ1-4
CDR3nt: TGTGCCAGCAGCGACCGACAGGCAACTAATGAAAAACTGTTTTTT
CDR3aa: CASSDRQATNEKLFF

abundance: -
d_gene: TRBD2
v_gene: TRBV30
j_gene: TRBJ2-2
CDR3nt: TGTGCCTGGAGAGGGCTAGCGGGAGCGGGCGGGGAGCTGTTTTTT
CDR3aa: CAWRGLAGAGGELFF

abundance: -
d_gene: TRBD1
v_gene: TRBV27
j_gene: TRBJ1-1
CDR3nt: TGTGCCAGCAGCCTATTCGGGGACAACAGGGGGGCGAACACTGAAGCTTTCTTT
CDR3aa: CASSLFGDNRGANTEAFF

abundance: -
d_gene: TRBD2
v_gene: TRBV2
j_gene: TRBJ2-7
CDR3nt: TGTGCCAGCAGCCCGGGGGGGAGCGGCTCCTACGAGCAGTACTTC
CDR3aa: CASSPGGSGSYEQYF

abundance: -
d_gene: TRBD1
v_gene: TRBV18
j_gene: TRBJ2-1
CDR3nt: TGTGCCAGCTCAAACGGACAGGTTGCGGCCGGTGCTGAGCAGTTCTTC
CDR3aa: CASSNGQVAAGAEQFF

abundance: -
d_gene: TRBD1
v_gene: TRBV7-6
j_gene: TRBJ2-7
CDR3nt: TGTGCCAGCAGCTTAGCGGGGACAGGGGTCGAGCAGTACTTC
CDR3aa: CASSLAGTGVEQYF

abundance: -
d_gene: -
v_gene: TRBV2
j_gene: TRBJ2-1
CDR3nt: TGTGCCAGCACAGGGAACAATGAGCAGTTCTTC
CDR3aa: CASTGNNEQFF

abundance: -
d_gene: -
v_gene: TRBV5-6
j_gene: TRBJ2-1
CDR3nt: TGTGCCAGCAGCACCGGACTACTTCGGGGGGAGCAGTTCTTC
CDR3aa: CASSTGLLRGEQFF

abundance: -
d_gene: TRBD1
v_gene: TRBV5-1
j_gene: TRBJ2-1
CDR3nt: TGCGCCAGCGGCAGGGGGCAGCGGGCCCCATACAATGAGCAGTTCTTC
CDR3aa: CASGRGQRAPYNEQFF

abundance: -
d_gene: TRBD1
v_gene: TRBV11-1
j_gene: TRBJ2-2
CDR3nt: TGTGCCAGCAGCCAGGGACAGGGGGCCGGGGAGCTGTTTTTT
CDR3aa: CASSQGQGAGELFF

abundance: -
d_gene: TRBD1
v_gene: TRBV28
j_gene: TRBJ1-2
CDR3nt: TGTGCCAGCAGCGGAGGGGGACAGGGGGCTTTCTATGGCTACACCTTC
CDR3aa: CASSGGGQGAFYGYTF

abundance: once
d_gene: TRBD1
v_gene: TRBV5-1
j_gene: TRBJ2-2
CDR3nt: TGCGCCAGCAGCTTTCCAACCGGGACAGGAATCACCGGGGAGCTGTTTTTT
CDR3aa: CASSFPTGTGITGELFF

abundance: -
d_gene: TRBD2
v_gene: TRBV27
j_gene: TRBJ2-1
CDR3nt: TGTGCCAGCAGTTTGCTAGCGGGAGGATGGGGTTACAATGAGCAGTTCTTC
CDR3aa: CASSLLAGGWGYNEQFF